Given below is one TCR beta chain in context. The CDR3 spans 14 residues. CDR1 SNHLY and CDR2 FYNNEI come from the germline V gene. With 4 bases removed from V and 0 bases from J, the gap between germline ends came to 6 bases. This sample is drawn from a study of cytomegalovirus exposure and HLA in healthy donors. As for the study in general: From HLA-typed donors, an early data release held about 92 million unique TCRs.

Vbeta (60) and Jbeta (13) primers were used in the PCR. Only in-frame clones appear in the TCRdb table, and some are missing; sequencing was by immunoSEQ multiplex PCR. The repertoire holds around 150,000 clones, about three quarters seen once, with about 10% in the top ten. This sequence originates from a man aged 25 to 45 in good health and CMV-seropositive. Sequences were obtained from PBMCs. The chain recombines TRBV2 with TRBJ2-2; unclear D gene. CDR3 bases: TGTGCCAGCAGTGTTATTTCGAACACCGGGGAGCTGTTTTTT. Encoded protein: CASSVISNTGELFF.